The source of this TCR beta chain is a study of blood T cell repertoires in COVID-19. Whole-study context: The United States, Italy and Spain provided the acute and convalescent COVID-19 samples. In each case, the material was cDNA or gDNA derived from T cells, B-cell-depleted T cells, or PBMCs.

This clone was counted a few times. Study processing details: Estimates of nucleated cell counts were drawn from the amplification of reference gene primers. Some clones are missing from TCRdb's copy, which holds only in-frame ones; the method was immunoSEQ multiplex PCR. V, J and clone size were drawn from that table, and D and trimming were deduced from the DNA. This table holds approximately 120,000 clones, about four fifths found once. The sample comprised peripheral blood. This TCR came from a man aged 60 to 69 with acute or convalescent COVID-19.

The CDR3 DNA follows: TGCAGCGTCCACGGACAGGCATCACGTCTCTATGGCTACACCTTC. Translating it yields CSVHGQASRLYGYTF. This chain uses TRBV29-1 with TRBJ1-2; 7 nucleotides line up with TRBD1. In germline, CDR1 is SQVTM, CDR2 ANQGSEA. With 6 bases clipped from V and 4 bases from J, the junction kept 14 bases outside the gene matches. This CDR3 comprises 15 residues.